This TCR beta chain was sequenced during a study of T cell responses to AZD1222 COVID-19 vaccine. Study outcomes and limitations: Baseline seropositives among AZD1222 recipients totaled only 5 or 6. Spike as a whole was targeted by vaccine-associated CD4 TCRs, dominant at 160-218 and 743-854. Of spike-specific TCRs, nearly half reportedly target regions left unmutated in variants.

As regards this clone: Its target is not known.

Germline CDR1 SGHRS, CDR2 YFSETQ. The germline V and J ends were trimmed by 6 bases and 6 bases, with 9 bases remaining between them. The CDR3 is 12 residues long. Method: immunoSEQ multiplex PCR; TCRdb's copy keeps in-frame clones and lacks some. The data hold 110,000 to 150,000 clones, with roughly 93% observed a single time. Sequencing used peripheral blood, obtained on day 0 of AZD1222 vaccination. The clonotype originates from an adult in good health. This rearrangement joins TRBV5-1 to TRBJ1-4; tentatively, D is TRBD1 (5 bases). The CDR3 coding sequence is TGCGCCAGCAAACGGGACGATGAAAAACTGTTTTTT. Translated, it gives CASKRDDEKLFF.